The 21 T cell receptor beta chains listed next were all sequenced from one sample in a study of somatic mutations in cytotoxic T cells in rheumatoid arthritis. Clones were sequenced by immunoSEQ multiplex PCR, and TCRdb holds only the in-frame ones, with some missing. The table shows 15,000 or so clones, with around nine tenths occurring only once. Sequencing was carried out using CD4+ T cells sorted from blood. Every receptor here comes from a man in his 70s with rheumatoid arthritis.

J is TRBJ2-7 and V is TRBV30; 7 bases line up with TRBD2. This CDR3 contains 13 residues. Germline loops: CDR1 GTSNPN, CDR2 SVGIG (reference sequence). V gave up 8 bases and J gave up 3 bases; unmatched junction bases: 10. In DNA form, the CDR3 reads TGTGCCGCAAGACACGGGGGGAGCTACGAGCAGTACTTC. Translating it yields CAARHGGSYEQYF.

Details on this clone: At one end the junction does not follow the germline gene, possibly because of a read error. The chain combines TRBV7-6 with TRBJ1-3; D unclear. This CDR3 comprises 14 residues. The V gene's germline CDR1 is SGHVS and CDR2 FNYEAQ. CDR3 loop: CASSLATPGNTIYF. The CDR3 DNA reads TGTGCCAGCAGCCTAGCGACTCCTGGAAACACCATATATTTT.

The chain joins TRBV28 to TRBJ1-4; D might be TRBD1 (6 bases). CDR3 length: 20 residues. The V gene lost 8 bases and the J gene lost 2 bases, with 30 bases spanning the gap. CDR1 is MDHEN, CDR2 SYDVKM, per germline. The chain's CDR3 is CASCKVFRVGGARTNEKLFF. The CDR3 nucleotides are TGTGCCAGCTGTAAAGTTTTTAGAGTAGGGGGGGCCAGGACTAATGAAAAACTGTTTTTT. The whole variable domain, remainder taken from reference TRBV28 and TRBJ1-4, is DVKVTQSSRYLVKRTGEKVFLECVQDMDHENMFWYRQDPGLGLRLIYFSYDVKMKEKGDIPEGYSVSREKKERFSLILESASTNQTSMYLCASCKVFRVGGARTNEKLFFGSGTQLSVL.

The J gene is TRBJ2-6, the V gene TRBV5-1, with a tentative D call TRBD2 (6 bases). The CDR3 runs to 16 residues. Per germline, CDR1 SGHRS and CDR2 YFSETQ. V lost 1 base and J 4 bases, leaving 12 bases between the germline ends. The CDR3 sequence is CASSLWGDGGANVLTF. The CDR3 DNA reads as TGCGCCAGCAGCTTGTGGGGGGATGGAGGGGCCAACGTCCTGACTTTC.

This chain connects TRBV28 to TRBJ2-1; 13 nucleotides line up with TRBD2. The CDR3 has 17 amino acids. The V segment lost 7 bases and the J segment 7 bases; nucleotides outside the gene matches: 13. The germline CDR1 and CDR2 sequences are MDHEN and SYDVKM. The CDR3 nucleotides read TGTGCCAGCACCCCCCGGATTCGGGGACTAGCGGGAAATGAGCAGTTCTTC. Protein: CASTPRIRGLAGNEQFF.

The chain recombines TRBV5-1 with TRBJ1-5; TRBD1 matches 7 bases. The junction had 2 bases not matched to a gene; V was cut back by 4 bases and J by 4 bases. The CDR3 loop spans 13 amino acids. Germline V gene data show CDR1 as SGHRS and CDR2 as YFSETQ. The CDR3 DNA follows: TGCGCCAGCAGCACGGGACAGAATCAGCCCCAGCATTTT. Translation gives CASSTGQNQPQHF.

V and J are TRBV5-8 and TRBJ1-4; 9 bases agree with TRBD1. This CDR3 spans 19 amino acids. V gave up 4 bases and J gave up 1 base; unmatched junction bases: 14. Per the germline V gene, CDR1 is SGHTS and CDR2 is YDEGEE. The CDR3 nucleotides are TGTGCCAGCAGCCCGGGGACAGGGCGGCGCGGGGTAACTAATGAAAAACTGTTTTTT. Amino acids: CASSPGTGRRGVTNEKLFF.

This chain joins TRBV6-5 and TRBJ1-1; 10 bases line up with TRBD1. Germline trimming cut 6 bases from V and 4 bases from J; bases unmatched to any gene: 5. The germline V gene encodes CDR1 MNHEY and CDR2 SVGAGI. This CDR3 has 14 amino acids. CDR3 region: CASSLTGGITEAFF. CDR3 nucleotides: TGTGCCAGCAGCCTGACAGGGGGCATCACTGAAGCTTTCTTT.

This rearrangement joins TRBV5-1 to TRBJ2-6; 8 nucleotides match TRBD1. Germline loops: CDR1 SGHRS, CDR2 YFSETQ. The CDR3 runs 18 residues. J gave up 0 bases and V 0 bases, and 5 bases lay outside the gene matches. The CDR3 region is CASSLDRGSSSGANVLTF. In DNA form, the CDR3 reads TGCGCCAGCAGCTTGGACAGGGGGTCATCCTCTGGGGCCAACGTCCTGACTTTC.

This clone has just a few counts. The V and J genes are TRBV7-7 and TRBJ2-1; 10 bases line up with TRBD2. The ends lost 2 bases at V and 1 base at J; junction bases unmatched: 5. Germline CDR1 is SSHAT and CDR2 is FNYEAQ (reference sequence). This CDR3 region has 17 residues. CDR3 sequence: CASSLLAGVGSYNEQFF. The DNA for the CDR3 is TGTGCCAGCAGCTTACTAGCGGGAGTGGGTTCCTACAATGAGCAGTTCTTC.

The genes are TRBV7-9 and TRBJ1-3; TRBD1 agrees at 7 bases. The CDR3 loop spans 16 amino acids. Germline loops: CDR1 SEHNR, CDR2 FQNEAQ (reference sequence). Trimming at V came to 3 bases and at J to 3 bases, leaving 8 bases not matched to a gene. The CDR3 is CASSFERGRGGNTIYF. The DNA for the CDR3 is TGTGCCAGCAGCTTTGAAAGGGGGCGAGGTGGAAACACCATATATTTT. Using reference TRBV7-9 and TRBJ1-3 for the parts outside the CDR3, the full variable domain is DTGVSQNPRHKITKRGQNVTFRCDPISEHNRLYWYRQTLGQGPEFLTYFQNEAQLEKSRLLSDRFSAERPKGSFSTLEIQRTEQGDSAMYLCASSFERGRGGNTIYFGEGSWLTVV.

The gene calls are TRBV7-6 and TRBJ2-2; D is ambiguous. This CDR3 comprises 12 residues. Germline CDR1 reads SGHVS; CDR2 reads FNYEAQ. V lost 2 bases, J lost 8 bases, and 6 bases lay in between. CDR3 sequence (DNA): TGTGCCAGCAGCTTAATAGAAGGGGAGCTGTTTTTT. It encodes CASSLIEGELFF.

The CDR3 here is CASSVGKTGGLGVNTEAFF. The DNA for the CDR3 is TGTGCCAGCAGCGTAGGAAAGACAGGGGGCCTTGGGGTGAACACTGAAGCTTTCTTT. The rearrangement links TRBV9 to TRBJ1-1; 10 nucleotides match TRBD1. The CDR3 is 19 residues long. Germline V gene data show CDR1 as SGDLS and CDR2 as YYNGEE. The junction had 11 bases not matched to a gene; V was cut back by 0 bases and J by 0 bases.

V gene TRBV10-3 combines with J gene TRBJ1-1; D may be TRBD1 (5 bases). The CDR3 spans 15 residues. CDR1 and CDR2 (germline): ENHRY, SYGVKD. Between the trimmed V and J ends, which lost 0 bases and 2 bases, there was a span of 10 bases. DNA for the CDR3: TGTGCCATCAGTGAGTCGGACGGGGGAAACACTGAAGCTTTCTTT. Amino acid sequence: CAISESDGGNTEAFF.

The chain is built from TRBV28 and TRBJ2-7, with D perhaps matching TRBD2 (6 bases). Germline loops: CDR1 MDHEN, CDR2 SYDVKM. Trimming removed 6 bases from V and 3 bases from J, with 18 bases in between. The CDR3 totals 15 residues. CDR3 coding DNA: TGTGCCAGCAGACCCCGGGCTAGCGCAAGCTACGAGCAGTACTTC. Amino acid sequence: CASRPRASASYEQYF.

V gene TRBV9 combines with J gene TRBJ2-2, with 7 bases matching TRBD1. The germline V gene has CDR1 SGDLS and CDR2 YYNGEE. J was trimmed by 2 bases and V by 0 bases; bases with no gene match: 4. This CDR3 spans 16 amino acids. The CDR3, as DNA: TGTGCCAGCAGCGTAGGACGACAGGGTAACACCGGGGAGCTGTTTTTT. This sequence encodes CASSVGRQGNTGELFF.

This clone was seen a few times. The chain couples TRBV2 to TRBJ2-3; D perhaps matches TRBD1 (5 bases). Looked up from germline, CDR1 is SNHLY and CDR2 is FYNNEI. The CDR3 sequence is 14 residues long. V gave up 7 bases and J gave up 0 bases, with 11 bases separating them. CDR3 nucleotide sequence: TGTGCCAGCACCTGGACAACCAGCACAGATACGCAGTATTTT. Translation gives CASTWTTSTDTQYF.

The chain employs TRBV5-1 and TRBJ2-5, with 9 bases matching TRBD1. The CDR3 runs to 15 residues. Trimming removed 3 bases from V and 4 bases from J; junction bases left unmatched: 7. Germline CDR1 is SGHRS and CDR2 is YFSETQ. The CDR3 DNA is TGCGCCAGCAGCTACGGGACAGGGAAGGGAGAGACCCAGTACTTC. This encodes CASSYGTGKGETQYF.

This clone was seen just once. The DNA of the CDR3 is TGTGCCAGCAGCCGGGACAGGGAGTACGAGCAGTACTTC. It is translated as CASSRDREYEQYF. The chain carries TRBV5-8 and TRBJ2-7; TRBD1 matches 9 bases. The ends lost 4 bases at V and 4 bases at J; junction bases unmatched: 3. The CDR3 spans 13 residues. Germline V gene sequence: CDR1 SGHTS, CDR2 YDEGEE.

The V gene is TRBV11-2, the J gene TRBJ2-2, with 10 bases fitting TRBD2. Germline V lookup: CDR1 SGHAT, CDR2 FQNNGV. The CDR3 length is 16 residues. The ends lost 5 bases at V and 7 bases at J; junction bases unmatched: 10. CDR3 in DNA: TGTGCCAGCAGCACCGAAGCGGGAGGGCCAATCGGGGAGCTGTTTTTT. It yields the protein CASSTEAGGPIGELFF. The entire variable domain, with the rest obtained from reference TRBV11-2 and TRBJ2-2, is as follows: EAGVAQSPRYKIIEKRQSVAFWCNPISGHATLYWYQQILGQGPKLLIQFQNNGVVDDSQLPKDRFSAERLKGVDSTLKIQPAKLEDSAVYLCASSTEAGGPIGELFFGEGSRLTVL.

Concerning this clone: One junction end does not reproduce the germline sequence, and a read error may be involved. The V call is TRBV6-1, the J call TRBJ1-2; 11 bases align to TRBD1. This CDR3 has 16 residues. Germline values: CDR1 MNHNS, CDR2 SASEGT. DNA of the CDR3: TGTGCCAGCATTGAACCCGGGACAGGGGGTACCTATGGCTACACCTTC. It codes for CASIEPGTGGTYGYTF.